The entry below describes one T cell receptor beta chain. Its matching antigen is unknown. These data are taken from a study of molecular identifiers for immune sequencing clone quantification. As for the study in general: Naive CD8 RNA (roughly 20,000 or 100,000 cells) was divided into five aliquots, with four sequenced. Findings and caveats of the study: Amid roughly 1 million naive cells, spiked Jurkat TCR RNA from one cell was reportedly still detectable.

MiXCR, applied by TCRdb to the PCR reads, yields one record per CDR3 protein. The repertoire holds 460,000 or so distinct CDR3 sequences, around 21% seen once, with more than 0.8% in the top ten. This receptor was identified in a human donor in good health. Some libraries in this study had Jurkat cell RNA spiked in. Source material: naive CD8+ T cells from blood, with Jurkat cell RNA spiked in. As for subset: FACS-sorted CD8+CD4-CCR7+CD45RA+ naive T cells.

CDR3 region: CASSLWASGNTDTQYF. CDR3 bases: TGTGCCAGCAGCTTGTGGGCTAGCGGAAACACAGATACGCAGTATTTT. V gene TRBV5-4 combines with J gene TRBJ2-3; the match to TRBD2 covers 7 bases. Trimming at V came to 1 base and at J to 2 bases, leaving 7 bases not matched to a gene. CDR3 length: 16 residues. Germline CDR1 is SGHNT and CDR2 is YYREEE (reference sequence).